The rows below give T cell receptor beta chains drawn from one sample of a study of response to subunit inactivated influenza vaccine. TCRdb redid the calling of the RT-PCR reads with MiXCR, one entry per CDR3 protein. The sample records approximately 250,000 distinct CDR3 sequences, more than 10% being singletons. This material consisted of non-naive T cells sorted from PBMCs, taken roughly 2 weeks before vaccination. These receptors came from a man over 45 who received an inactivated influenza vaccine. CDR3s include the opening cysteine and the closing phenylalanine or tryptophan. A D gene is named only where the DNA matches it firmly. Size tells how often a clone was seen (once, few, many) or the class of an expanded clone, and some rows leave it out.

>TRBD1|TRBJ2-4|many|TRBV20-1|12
TGCAGTGCTAGAGGGACAGGGTCTATTCAGTACTTC
CSARGTGSIQYF
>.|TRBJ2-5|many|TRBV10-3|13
TGTGCCATCAACCTGAGAATAGGAGAGGCCCAGTACTTC
CAINLRIGEAQYF
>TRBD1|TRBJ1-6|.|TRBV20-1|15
TGCAGTGCTAGAGCCCGGACAGGGATGAATTCACCCCTCCACTTT
CSARARTGMNSPLHF
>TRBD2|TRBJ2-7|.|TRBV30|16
TGTGCCTGGGAGGGCTTTGCGGGGGGGAAAAAATACGAGCAGTACTTC
CAWEGFAGGKKYEQYF
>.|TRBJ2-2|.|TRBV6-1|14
TGTGCCAGCAGCCCTTTTGGACAAACCAGGGAGCTGTTTTTT
CASSPFGQTRELFF
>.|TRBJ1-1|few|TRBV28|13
TGTGCCAGCAGTTTAAAGCCTAACACTGAAGCTTTCTTT
CASSLKPNTEAFF
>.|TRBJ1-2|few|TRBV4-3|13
TGCGCCAGCAGCCAAGGAGAAGGGGCGTACTACACCTTC
CASSQGEGAYYTF
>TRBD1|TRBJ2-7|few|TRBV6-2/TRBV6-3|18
TGTGCCAGCAGTTACCTCATAGGCCAGGGGGTATTGATCTACGAGCAGTACTTC
CASSYLIGQGVLIYEQYF
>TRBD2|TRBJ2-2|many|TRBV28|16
TGTGCCAGCAGTTTTTTATTAGCGGGGGGGCCCGGGGAGCTGTTTTTT
CASSFLLAGGPGELFF
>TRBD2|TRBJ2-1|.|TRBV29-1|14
TGCAGCGTTGAAGCGGACGGGAGGCGGAATGAGCAGTTCTTC
CSVEADGRRNEQFF
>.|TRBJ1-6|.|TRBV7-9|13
TGTGCCAGCGGGGGCTCCTATAATTCACCCCTCCACTTT
CASGGSYNSPLHF
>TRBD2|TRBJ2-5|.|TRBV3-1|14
TGTGCCAGCAGCCCCCGGGGACTAGTGAAGACCCAGTACTTC
CASSPRGLVKTQYF
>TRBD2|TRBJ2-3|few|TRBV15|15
TGTGCCACCGCGTCGCTAGCGGGGCACACAGATACGCAGTATTTT
CATASLAGHTDTQYF
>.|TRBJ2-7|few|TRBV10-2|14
TGCGCCAGCGGGGTACAGGGCTTGGCCTACGAGCAGTACTTC
CASGVQGLAYEQYF
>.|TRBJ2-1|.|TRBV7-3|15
TGTGCCAGCAGCTTAAAGGTCGGGAGTGCTTTTGAGCAGTTCTTC
CASSLKVGSAFEQFF
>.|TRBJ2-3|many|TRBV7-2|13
TGTGCCAGCAGCCTCCCTTCTGCAGATACGCAGTATTTT
CASSLPSADTQYF
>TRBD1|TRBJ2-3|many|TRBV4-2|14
TGTGCCAGCAGCCCTGGGACAGGGCGAGATACGCAGTATTTT
CASSPGTGRDTQYF
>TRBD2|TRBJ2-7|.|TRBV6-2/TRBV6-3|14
TGTGCCAGCAGCCTGAGGACTAGTTTCTACGAGCAGTACTTC
CASSLRTSFYEQYF
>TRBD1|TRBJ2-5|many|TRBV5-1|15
TGCGCCAGCAGCTTGGTACAGGGGATACAAGAGACCCAGTACTTC
CASSLVQGIQETQYF
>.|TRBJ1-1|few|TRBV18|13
TGTGCCAGCTCACAGGGTACAAGCACTGAAGCTTTCTTT
CASSQGTSTEAFF
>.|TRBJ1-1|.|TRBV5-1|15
TGCGCCAGCAGCTTGGAAGACGGGACGGGGGTAGGAGCTTTCTTT
CASSLEDGTGVGAFF
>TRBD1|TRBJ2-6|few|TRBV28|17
TGTGCCAGCAATCAGGGGGCAGGGAGCTCTGGGGCCAACGTCCTGACTTTC
CASNQGAGSSGANVLTF
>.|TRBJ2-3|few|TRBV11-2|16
TGTGCCAGCAGCTTAGCCAGACCGGGGAGCACAGATACGCAGTATTTT
CASSLARPGSTDTQYF
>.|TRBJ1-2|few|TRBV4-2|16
TGTGCCAGCAGCCGGCAAAACAGTCCGAGGGACTATGGCTACACCTTC
CASSRQNSPRDYGYTF
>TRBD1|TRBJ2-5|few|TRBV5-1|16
TGCGCCAGCAGCTTGGTGGGACAGGGAAATTCGGAGACCCAGTACTTC
CASSLVGQGNSETQYF
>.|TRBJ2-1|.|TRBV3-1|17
TGTGCCAGCAGCCAAGGTGGCCGGAGCGGGCCTAACAGGCTTCCGTTCTTC
CASSQGGRSGPNRLPFF
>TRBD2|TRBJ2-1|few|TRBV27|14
TGTGCCAGCAGTAAGAGCGGGAGTTTCAATGAGCAGTTCTTC
CASSKSGSFNEQFF
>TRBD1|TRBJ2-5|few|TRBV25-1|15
TGTGCCAGCAGTGCCCAGGGGGTCGGGCAAGAGACCCAGTACTTC
CASSAQGVGQETQYF
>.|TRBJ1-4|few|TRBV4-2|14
TGTGCCAGCAGCCAAGTAGGGCATAATGAAAAACTGTTTTTT
CASSQVGHNEKLFF
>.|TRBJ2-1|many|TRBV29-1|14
TGCAGCGTCCAACGAGGGACGGGAAACAATGAGCAGTTCTTC
CSVQRGTGNNEQFF
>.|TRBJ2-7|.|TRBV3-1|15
TGTGCCAGCAGCCACTCCCGGGATTATTCCTACGAGCAGTACTTC
CASSHSRDYSYEQYF
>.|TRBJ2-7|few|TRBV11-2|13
TGTGCCAGCAGCTTAGAGAGGGTTAACGAGCAGTACTTC
CASSLERVNEQYF
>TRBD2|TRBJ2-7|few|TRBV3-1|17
TGTGCCAGCAGCCACGGACTAGCGGGGGCCTCAGCCTACGAGCAGTACTTC
CASSHGLAGASAYEQYF
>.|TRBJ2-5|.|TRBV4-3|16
TGCGCCAGCAGCCAAGGCGGGTTCGGGGTCCAAGAGACCCAGTACTTC
CASSQGGFGVQETQYF
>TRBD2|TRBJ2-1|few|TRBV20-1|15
TGCAGTGCTCCAAGACTAGCACCCTCCTACAATGAGCAGTTCTTC
CSAPRLAPSYNEQFF
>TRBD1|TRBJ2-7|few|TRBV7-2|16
TGTGCCAGCAGCGTAGGAGGACAGGGGGCTTCCTACGAGCAGTACTTC
CASSVGGQGASYEQYF
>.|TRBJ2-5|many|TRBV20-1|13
TGCAGTGCTAGAGAGCCAGGACAAGAGACCCAGTACTTC
CSAREPGQETQYF
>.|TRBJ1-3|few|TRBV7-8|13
TGTGCCAGCAGGCCCCATTCTGGAAACACCATATATTTT
CASRPHSGNTIYF
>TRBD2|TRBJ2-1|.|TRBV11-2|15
TGTGCCAGCAGGGAACTAGCGGGAGCCTACAATGAGCAGTTCTTC
CASRELAGAYNEQFF
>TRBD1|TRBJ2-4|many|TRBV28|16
TGTGCCAGCAGTTTAGACAGGGTTTTGGACAAAAACATTCAGTACTTC
CASSLDRVLDKNIQYF
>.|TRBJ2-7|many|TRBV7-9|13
TGTGCCAGCAGCCCCGCGGTTGAACTCGAGCAGTACTTC
CASSPAVELEQYF
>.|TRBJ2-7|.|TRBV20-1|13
TGCAGTGCTAGAGATCTTTGGGAGGCCGAGCAGTACTTC
CSARDLWEAEQYF
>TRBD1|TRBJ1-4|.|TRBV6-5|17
TGTGCCAGCAGTTACTCGCGACAGGGCAGTGAAGGTGAAAAACTGTTTTTT
CASSYSRQGSEGEKLFF
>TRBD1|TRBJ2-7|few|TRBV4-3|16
TGCGCCAGCAGCCAAGATTTGTCAGGGGGTTTCTACGAGCAGTACTTC
CASSQDLSGGFYEQYF
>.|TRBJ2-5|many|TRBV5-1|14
TGCGCCAGCAGCGGCGGGACACCTCGTGAGACCCAGTACTTC
CASSGGTPRETQYF
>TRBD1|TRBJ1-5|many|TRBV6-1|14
TGTGCCAGCAGTGAAGGGACAGGGCGGCAGCCCCAGCATTTT
CASSEGTGRQPQHF